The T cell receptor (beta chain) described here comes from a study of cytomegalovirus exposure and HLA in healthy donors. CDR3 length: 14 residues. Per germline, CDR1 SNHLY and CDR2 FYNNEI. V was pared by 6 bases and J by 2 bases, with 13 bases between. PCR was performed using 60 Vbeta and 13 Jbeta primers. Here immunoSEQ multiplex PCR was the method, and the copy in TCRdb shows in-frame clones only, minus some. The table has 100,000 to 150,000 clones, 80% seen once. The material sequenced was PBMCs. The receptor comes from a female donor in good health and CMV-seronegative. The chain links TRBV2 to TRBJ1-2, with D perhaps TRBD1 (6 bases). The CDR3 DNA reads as TGTGCCAGCAGCTGGGGGCGCCGGAACTATGGCTACACCTTC. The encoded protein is CASSWGRRNYGYTF. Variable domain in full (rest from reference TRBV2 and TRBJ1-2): EPEVTQTPSHQVTQMGQEVILRCVPISNHLYFYWYRQILGQKVEFLVSFYNNEISEKSEIFDDQFSVERPDGSNFTLKIRSTKLEDSAMYFCASSWGRRNYGYTFGSGTRLTVV.